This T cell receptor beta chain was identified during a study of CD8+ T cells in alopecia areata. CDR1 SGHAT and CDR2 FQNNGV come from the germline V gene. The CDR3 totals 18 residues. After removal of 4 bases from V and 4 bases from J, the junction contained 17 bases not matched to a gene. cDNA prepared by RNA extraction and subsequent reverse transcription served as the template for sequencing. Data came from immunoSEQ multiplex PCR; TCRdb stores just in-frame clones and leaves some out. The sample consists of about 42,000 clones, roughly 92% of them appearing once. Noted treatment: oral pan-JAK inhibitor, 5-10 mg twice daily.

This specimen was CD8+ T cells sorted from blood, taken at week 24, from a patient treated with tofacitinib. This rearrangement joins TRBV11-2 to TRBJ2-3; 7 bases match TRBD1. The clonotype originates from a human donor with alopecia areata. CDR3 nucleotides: TGTGCCAGCAGCTCCCGCTATGTGGAACAGGGGATCTCAGATACGCAGTATTTT. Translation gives CASSSRYVEQGISDTQYF.